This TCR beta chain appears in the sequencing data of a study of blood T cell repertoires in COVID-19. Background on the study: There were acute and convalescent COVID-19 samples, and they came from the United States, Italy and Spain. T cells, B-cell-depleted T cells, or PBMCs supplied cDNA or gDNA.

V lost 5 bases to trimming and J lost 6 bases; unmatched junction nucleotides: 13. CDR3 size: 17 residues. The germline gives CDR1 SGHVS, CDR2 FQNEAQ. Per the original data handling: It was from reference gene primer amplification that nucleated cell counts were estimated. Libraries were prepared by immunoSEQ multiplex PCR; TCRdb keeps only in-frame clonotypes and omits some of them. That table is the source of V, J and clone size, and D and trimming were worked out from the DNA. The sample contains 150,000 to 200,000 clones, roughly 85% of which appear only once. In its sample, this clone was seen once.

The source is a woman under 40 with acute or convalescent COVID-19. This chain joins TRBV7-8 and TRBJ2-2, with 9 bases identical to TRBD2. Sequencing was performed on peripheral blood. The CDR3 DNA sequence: TGTGCCAGCAGCCTTATATGGGCGGGAGGGCTGGCCGGGGAGCTGTTTTTT. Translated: CASSLIWAGGLAGELFF.